The 26 T cell receptor beta chains below come from one sample, sequenced in a study of CD8 T cells in ankylosing spondylitis. TCRdb fed the 5' RACE reads into MiXCR, producing one record per CDR3 protein. Of 450,000 to 550,000 distinct CDR3 sequences in the sample, approximately 5.3% were seen once. Points from the study as a whole: For ankylosing spondylitis blood, a TCR beta motif of eight or nine highly homologous variants appeared characteristic.

Their antigens are not known. What was sequenced was blood, either unsorted or a sorted T cell fraction (not recorded which). These receptors were collected from a male donor with ankylosing spondylitis.

This clonotype showed up many times. The rearrangement uses TRBV12-3 or TRBV12-4 and TRBJ2-1, with D perhaps assigned TRBD1 or TRBD2 (5 bases each). V lost 3 bases and J lost 2, with 5 bases in between. This CDR3 comprises 13 residues. The CDR3: CASSLGAYNEQFF. The CDR3 DNA reads as TGTGCCAGCAGTTTGGGGGCCTACAATGAGCAGTTCTTC.

In regard to this clonotype: This may arise from a read error, as a much more abundant clone is one base away. This chain joins TRBV12-3 or TRBV12-4 and TRBJ2-7, with 10 bases that match TRBD1. The CDR3 has 14 amino acids. The CDR3 coding sequence is TGTGCCTGCAGTTTAGCGACAGGGGGCGGAGAGCAGTACTTC. Translating gives CACSLATGGGEQYF.

This clonotype was recorded at least ten times. The gene calls are TRBV7-2 and TRBJ2-5; D may be TRBD2 (5 bases). The CDR3 length is 16 residues. Germline CDR1 SGHTA, CDR2 FQGNSA. V shed 5 bases and J shed 4 bases, with 20 bases lying between them. The chain's CDR3 is CASSLDGLRVGETQYF. For the CDR3, the DNA is TGTGCCAGCAGCCTAGACGGTTTGAGGGTGGGAGAGACCCAGTACTTC. Combining the CDR3 with reference TRBV7-2 and TRBJ2-5 gives the whole variable domain GAGVSQSPSNKVTEKGKDVELRCDPISGHTALYWYRQSLGQGLEFLIYFQGNSAPDKSGLPSDRFSAERTGGSVSTLTIQRTQQEDSAVYLCASSLDGLRVGETQYFGPGTRLLVL.

In its sample, this clonotype was seen many times. The V gene is TRBV20-1, the J gene TRBJ2-7; perhaps TRBD2 as D (6 bases). Germline CDR1 and CDR2: DFQATT and SNEGSKA (reference sequence). The V end was cut by 3 bases, the J end by 1 base, with 10 bases between. The CDR3 length is 13 residues. CDR3 sequence: CSARDSGSYEQYF. For the CDR3, the DNA is TGCAGTGCTAGGGATAGCGGTTCCTACGAGCAGTACTTC.

This clonotype was seen at least ten times. The V and J genes are TRBV9 and TRBJ2-3, with D unresolved. This CDR3 region has 12 residues. V lost 0 bases and J 4 bases, leaving 3 bases between the germline ends. Looked up from germline, CDR1 is SGDLS and CDR2 is YYNGEE. CDR3: CASSVEADTQYF. CDR3 in DNA: TGTGCCAGCAGCGTAGAAGCAGATACGCAGTATTTT.

Ten or more counts support this clonotype. CDR3 residues: CASKGDGGDTQYF. In DNA form, the CDR3 reads TGCGCCAGCAAGGGGGATGGGGGAGATACGCAGTATTTT. The V call is TRBV5-1, the J call TRBJ2-3; D may be TRBD1 (6 bases). Germline-derived CDR1 and CDR2 are SGHRS and YFSETQ. Trimming took 6 bases from V and 5 from J, leaving 13 bases between them. The CDR3 runs to 13 residues.

The chain combines TRBV7-8 with TRBJ2-1; D is possibly TRBD2 (7 bases). CDR1 is SGHVS, CDR2 FQNEAQ, per germline. The CDR3 has 15 residues. V lost 2 bases and J lost 2, with 10 bases in between. CDR3 residues: CASSLIGGAYNEQFF. CDR3 bases: TGTGCCAGCAGCTTAATAGGGGGGGCCTACAATGAGCAGTTCTTC.

This clonotype was seen ten or more times. The rearrangement links TRBV20-1 to TRBJ2-7; the D gene is possibly TRBD1 (5 bases). Germline V CDR1 and CDR2: DFQATT, SNEGSKA (reference sequence). Trimming cost V 4 bases and J 0 bases, with 16 bases left between them. This CDR3 contains 15 residues. CDR3 region: CSAIKAPRASYEQYF. CDR3 coding DNA: TGCAGTGCTATTAAAGCCCCCAGGGCCTCCTACGAGCAGTACTTC.

This clonotype was observed at least ten times. The CDR3 sequence is CASSFSGGRTGELFF. The CDR3 DNA follows: TGTGCCAGCAGTTTCAGCGGGGGCCGCACCGGGGAGCTGTTTTTT. The chain joins TRBV12-3 or TRBV12-4 to TRBJ2-2; 8 bases are shared with TRBD2. V lost 3 bases and J lost 4; bases outside the gene matches: 4. The CDR3 extends over 15 amino acids.

The chain recombines TRBV3-1 with TRBJ1-5, with D hard to call. This CDR3 region has 13 residues. Germline V gene sequence: CDR1 LGHDT, CDR2 YNNKEL (reference sequence). Trimming took 1 base from V and 7 from J, leaving 8 bases between them. The chain's CDR3 is CASSQGLQQPQHF. The CDR3 nucleotides are TGTGCCAGCAGCCAAGGGCTCCAACAGCCCCAGCATTTT.

This clonotype appeared many times. The genes are TRBV5-1 and TRBJ2-1, with D tentatively TRBD1 (6 bases). V gave up 3 bases and J gave up 5 bases, with 15 bases separating them. Germline assignment: CDR1 SGHRS and CDR2 YFSETQ. The CDR3 covers 15 residues. The CDR3 bases are TGCGCCAGCAGCTGGGCCTTGAGGGGGAACAATGAGCAGTTCTTC. It specifies CASSWALRGNNEQFF.

This clonotype was observed many times. The chain couples TRBV11-2 to TRBJ2-1; 7 bases fit TRBD1. Germline CDR1 is SGHAT and CDR2 is FQNNGV. After removal of 5 bases from V and 6 bases from J, the junction contained 10 bases not matched to a gene. This CDR3 has 15 amino acids. CDR3 sequence (DNA): TGTGCCAGCAGCCGAGGGGGCCTCGTCTCCAATGAGCAGTTCTTC. Residues: CASSRGGLVSNEQFF.

This clonotype was seen repeatedly, ten times or more. This chain uses TRBV12-3 or TRBV12-4 with TRBJ1-5; no clear D gene. Trimming took off 0 bases at V and 4 bases at J, with 4 bases between the two ends. The CDR3 covers 13 residues. The CDR3 nucleotides are TGTGCCAGCAGTTTAGCAGATAATCAGCCCCAGCATTTT. This gives the protein CASSLADNQPQHF.

V usage is TRBV4-2 and J usage is TRBJ2-2, with 16 bases fitting TRBD2. Losses at the gene ends were 7 bases for V and 6 bases for J; bases not matched to a gene: 14. This CDR3 spans 19 amino acids. Germline V gives CDR1 LGHNA, CDR2 YNFKEQ. The CDR3 loop is CASKQWGLAGGNGPGELFF. In DNA, the CDR3 is TGTGCCAGCAAGCAATGGGGACTAGCGGGGGGGAATGGTCCCGGGGAGCTGTTTTTT.

This clonotype was found many times. This chain joins TRBV5-5 and TRBJ1-1, with D possibly TRBD1 on 6 matching bases. CDR1 is SGHKS and CDR2 is YYEKEE in the germline V gene (reference sequence). The CDR3 is made up of 13 amino acids. The V end lost 0 bases, the J end lost 7 bases, and 10 bases lay between the germline ends. CDR3: CASSLAGGSEAFF. CDR3 sequence (DNA): TGTGCCAGCAGCTTGGCTGGGGGCAGTGAAGCTTTCTTT.

This clonotype was seen at least ten times. This chain uses TRBV2 with TRBJ2-6; 11 bases are shared with TRBD1. This CDR3 contains 16 residues. Per germline, CDR1 SNHLY and CDR2 FYNNEI. Trimming cost V 8 bases and J 4 bases; bases outside gene matches: 7. The CDR3 DNA reads as TGTGCCAGCTCGGGGACAGGGGGATTGGGGGCCAACGTCCTGACTTTC. Encoded protein: CASSGTGGLGANVLTF. The whole variable domain, filled in from reference TRBV2 and TRBJ2-6, reads EPEVTQTPSHQVTQMGQEVILRCVPISNHLYFYWYRQILGQKVEFLVSFYNNEISEKSEIFDDQFSVERPDGSNFTLKIRSTKLEDSAMYFCASSGTGGLGANVLTFGAGSRLTVL.

At least ten counts were recorded for this clonotype. The rearrangement joins TRBV7-2 to TRBJ2-3; TRBD1 matches at 8 bases. The CDR3 covers 14 residues. Germline assignment: CDR1 SGHTA and CDR2 FQGNSA. J was trimmed by 4 bases and V by 3 bases; bases with no gene match: 3. The CDR3 DNA sequence: TGTGCCAGCAGCTTCAGGGGGCCCGCAGATACGCAGTATTTT. Translation: CASSFRGPADTQYF. Looking up the rest from reference TRBV7-2 and TRBJ2-3 gives the full variable domain: GAGVSQSPSNKVTEKGKDVELRCDPISGHTALYWYRQSLGQGLEFLIYFQGNSAPDKSGLPSDRFSAERTGGSVSTLTIQRTQQEDSAVYLCASSFRGPADTQYFGPGTRLTVL.

This clonotype was seen at least ten times. V and J are TRBV6-1 and TRBJ2-3; D unclear. Deletions cut 6 bases from V and 2 bases from J, with 18 bases between. Germline V gene sequence: CDR1 MNHNS, CDR2 SASEGT. This CDR3 has 16 amino acids. Here the CDR3 reads CASSLREVGVTDTQYF. DNA of the CDR3: TGTGCCAGCAGCCTACGAGAGGTTGGCGTCACAGATACGCAGTATTTT.

This clonotype occurred many times. The chain is built from TRBV3-1 and TRBJ2-1; tentative D call: TRBD2 (6 bases). Trimming took 7 bases from V and 5 from J, leaving 21 bases between them. The CDR3 has 16 residues. Germline CDR1 LGHDT, CDR2 YNNKEL (reference sequence). In DNA, the CDR3 is TGTGCCAGCACCGAGTCCGGGACTCCCCGCAACAATGAGCAGTTCTTC. It yields the protein CASTESGTPRNNEQFF.

This clonotype was seen a handful of times. The rearrangement joins TRBV5-6 to TRBJ2-3; D possibly corresponds to TRBD2 (7 bases). In germline, CDR1 is SGHDT, CDR2 YYEEEE. The CDR3 sequence is 17 residues long. V was pared by 4 bases and J by 0 bases, with 18 bases between. DNA of the CDR3: TGTGCCAGCAGCATGAGGGGGGGGACCCCTAGCACAGATACGCAGTATTTT. This codes for CASSMRGGTPSTDTQYF.

This clonotype was picked up many times. V and J are TRBV11-2 and TRBJ1-2; the D gene is possibly TRBD1 (5 bases). Germline V CDR1 and CDR2: SGHAT, FQNNGV. The CDR3 totals 15 residues. V was cut by 1 base and J by 3 bases, with 12 bases left in between. CDR3 sequence reads: CASSLGSRDDYGYTF. DNA for the CDR3: TGTGCCAGCAGCTTAGGGAGCAGGGACGACTATGGCTACACCTTC.

This clonotype was seen many times. This rearrangement joins TRBV6-1 to TRBJ2-7; a weak D match, TRBD1 (6 bases). The germline gives CDR1 MNHNS, CDR2 SASEGT. V was cut by 6 bases and J by 0 bases, with 15 bases left in between. This CDR3 spans 15 amino acids. CDR3 bases: TGTGCCAGCAGGCTTAATCCCAGGGGCTCCTACGAGCAGTACTTC. Its translation is CASRLNPRGSYEQYF.

This clonotype was found many times. The J gene is TRBJ1-6, the V gene TRBV7-9; D unclear. The CDR3 runs 13 residues. Between the trimmed V and J ends, which lost 2 bases and 10 bases, there was a span of 9 bases. CDR1 SEHNR and CDR2 FQNEAQ come from the germline V gene (reference sequence). CDR3 loop: CASSLLGGSPLHF. The DNA for the CDR3 is TGTGCCAGCAGCTTATTAGGTGGCTCACCCCTCCACTTT.

This rearrangement joins TRBV5-1 to TRBJ2-2; TRBD2 agrees at 9 bases. With V trimmed by 2 bases and J by 6 bases, 5 bases remained unmatched. Germline values: CDR1 SGHRS, CDR2 YFSETQ. This CDR3 comprises 15 residues. The CDR3 bases are TGCGCCAGCAGCTTCGCTAGCGGGGCCCCCGGGGAGCTGTTTTTT. Amino acids: CASSFASGAPGELFF.

This clonotype was counted at least ten times. The rearrangement uses TRBV20-1 and TRBJ2-1, with TRBD1 matching 10 bases. CDR3 size: 15 residues. Germline CDR1 and CDR2: DFQATT and SNEGSKA (reference sequence). V dropped 3 bases and J dropped 4; count of bases not matched to a gene: 6. This CDR3 is CSARGDRGPYNEQFF. The CDR3 bases are TGCAGTGCTAGGGGAGACAGGGGGCCATACAATGAGCAGTTCTTC.

This clonotype was recorded at least ten times. V usage is TRBV29-1 and J usage is TRBJ1-1, with a possible D match to TRBD1 (5 bases). V was trimmed by 4 bases and J by 0 bases, leaving 18 bases between them. Germline CDR1 is SQVTM and CDR2 is ANQGSEA. The length of the CDR3 is 16 residues. CDR3 protein: CSVGHAPGRMNTEAFF. Written as DNA, the CDR3 is TGCAGCGTTGGTCATGCTCCGGGACGAATGAACACTGAAGCTTTCTTT. Variable domain in full (rest from reference TRBV29-1 and TRBJ1-1): SAVISQKPSRDICQRGTSLTIQCQVDSQVTMMFWYRQQPGQSLTLIATANQGSEATYESGFVIDKFPISRPNLTFSTLTVSNMSPEDSSIYLCSVGHAPGRMNTEAFFGQGTRLTVV.